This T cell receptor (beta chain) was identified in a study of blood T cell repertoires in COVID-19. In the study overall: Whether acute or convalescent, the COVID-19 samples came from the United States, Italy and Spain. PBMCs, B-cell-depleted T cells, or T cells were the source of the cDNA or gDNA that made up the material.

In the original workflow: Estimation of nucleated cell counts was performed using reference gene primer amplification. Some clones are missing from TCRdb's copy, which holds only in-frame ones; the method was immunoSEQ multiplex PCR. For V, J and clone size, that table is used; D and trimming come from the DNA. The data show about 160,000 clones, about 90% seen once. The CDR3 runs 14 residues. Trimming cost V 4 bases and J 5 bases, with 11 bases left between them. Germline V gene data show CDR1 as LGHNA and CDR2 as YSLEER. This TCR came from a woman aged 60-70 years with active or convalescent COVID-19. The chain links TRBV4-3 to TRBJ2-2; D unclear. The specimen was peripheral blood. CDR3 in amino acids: CASSLFRETGELFF. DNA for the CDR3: TGCGCCAGCAGCCTTTTTCGAGAGACCGGGGAGCTGTTTTTT.